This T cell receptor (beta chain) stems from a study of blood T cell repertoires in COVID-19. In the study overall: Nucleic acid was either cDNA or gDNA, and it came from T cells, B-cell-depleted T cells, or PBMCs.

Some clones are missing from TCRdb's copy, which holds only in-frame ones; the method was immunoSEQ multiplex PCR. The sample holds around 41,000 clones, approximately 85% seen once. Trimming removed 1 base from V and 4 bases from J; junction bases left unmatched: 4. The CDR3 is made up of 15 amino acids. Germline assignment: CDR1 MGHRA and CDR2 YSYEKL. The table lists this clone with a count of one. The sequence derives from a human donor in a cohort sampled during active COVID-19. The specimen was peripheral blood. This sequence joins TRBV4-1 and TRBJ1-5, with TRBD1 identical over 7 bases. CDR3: CASSQAGQQNQPQHF. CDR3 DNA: TGCGCCAGCAGCCAAGCGGGACAGCAGAATCAGCCCCAGCATTTT.